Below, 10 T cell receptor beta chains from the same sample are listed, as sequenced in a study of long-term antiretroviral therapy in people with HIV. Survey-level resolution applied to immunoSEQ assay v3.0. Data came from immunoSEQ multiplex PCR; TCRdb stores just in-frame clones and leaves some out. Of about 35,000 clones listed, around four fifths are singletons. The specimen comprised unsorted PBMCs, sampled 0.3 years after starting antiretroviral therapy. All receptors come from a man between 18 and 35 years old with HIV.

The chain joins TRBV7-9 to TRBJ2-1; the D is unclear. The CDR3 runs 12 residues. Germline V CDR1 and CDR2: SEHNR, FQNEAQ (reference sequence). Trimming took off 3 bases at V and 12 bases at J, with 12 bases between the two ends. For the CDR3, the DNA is TGTGCCAGCAGCTTGGGCCAGTTCGGGCAGTTCTTC. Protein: CASSLGQFGQFF.

The CDR3 nucleotides are TGTGCCAGCAGTGAAGCTCCCTTGAGGGGTGGGAAGCAGTTCTTC. Translating it yields CASSEAPLRGGKQFF. This chain joins TRBV6-1 and TRBJ2-1; either TRBD1 or TRBD2 may supply D (5 bases each). The CDR3 is made up of 15 amino acids. The V end lost 0 bases, the J end lost 11 bases, and 17 bases lay between the germline ends. Per germline, CDR1 MNHNS and CDR2 SASEGT.

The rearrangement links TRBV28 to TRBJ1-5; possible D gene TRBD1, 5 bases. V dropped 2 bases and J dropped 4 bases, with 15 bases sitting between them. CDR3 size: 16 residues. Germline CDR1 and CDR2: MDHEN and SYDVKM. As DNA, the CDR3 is TGTGCCAGCAGTTTACAAGGACAAACCTTTAATCAGCCCCAGCATTTT. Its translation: CASSLQGQTFNQPQHF.

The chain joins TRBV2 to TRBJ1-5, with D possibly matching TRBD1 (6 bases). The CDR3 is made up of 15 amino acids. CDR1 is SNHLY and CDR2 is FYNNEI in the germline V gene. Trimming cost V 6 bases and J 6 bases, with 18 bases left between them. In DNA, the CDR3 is TGTGCCAGCAGGATATGGGACGGGGGCTTTCAGCCCCAGCATTTT. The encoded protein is CASRIWDGGFQPQHF.

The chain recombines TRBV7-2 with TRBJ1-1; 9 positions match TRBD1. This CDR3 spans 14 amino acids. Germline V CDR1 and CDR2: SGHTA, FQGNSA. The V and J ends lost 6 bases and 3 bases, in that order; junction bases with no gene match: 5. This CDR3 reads CASRGTGRDTEAFF. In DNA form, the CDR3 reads TGTGCCAGCAGGGGGACAGGGAGAGACACTGAAGCTTTCTTT.

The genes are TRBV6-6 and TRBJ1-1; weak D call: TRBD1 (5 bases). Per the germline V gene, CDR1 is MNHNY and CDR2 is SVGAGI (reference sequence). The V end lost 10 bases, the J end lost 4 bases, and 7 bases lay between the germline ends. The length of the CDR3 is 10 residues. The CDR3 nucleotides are TGTGCCACTGGGGGCACTGAAGCTTTCTTT. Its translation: CATGGTEAFF.

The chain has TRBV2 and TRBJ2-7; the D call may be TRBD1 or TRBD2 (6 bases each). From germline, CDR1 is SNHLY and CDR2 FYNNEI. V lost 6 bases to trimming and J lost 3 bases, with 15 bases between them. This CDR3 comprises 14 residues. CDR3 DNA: TGTGCCAGCAGATCCCCCAGGGGACTCTACGAGCAGTACTTC. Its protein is CASRSPRGLYEQYF.

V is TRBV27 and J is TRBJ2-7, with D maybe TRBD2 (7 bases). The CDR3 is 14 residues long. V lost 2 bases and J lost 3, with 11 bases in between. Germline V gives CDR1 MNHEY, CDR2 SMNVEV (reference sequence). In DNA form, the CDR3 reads TGTGCCAGCAGTTTAACAGGGACTAACTACGAGCAGTACTTC. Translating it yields CASSLTGTNYEQYF.

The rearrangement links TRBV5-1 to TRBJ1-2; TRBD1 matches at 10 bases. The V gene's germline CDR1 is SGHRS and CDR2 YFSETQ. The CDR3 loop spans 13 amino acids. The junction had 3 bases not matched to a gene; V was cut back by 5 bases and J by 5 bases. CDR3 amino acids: CASSTGQGYGYTF. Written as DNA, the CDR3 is TGCGCCAGCAGTACGGGACAGGGGTATGGCTACACCTTC. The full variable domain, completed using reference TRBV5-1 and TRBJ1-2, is KAGVTQTPRYLIKTRGQQVTLSCSPISGHRSVSWYQQTPGQGLQFLFEYFSETQRNKGNFPGRFSGRQFSNSRSEMNVSTLELGDSALYLCASSTGQGYGYTFGSGTRLTVV.

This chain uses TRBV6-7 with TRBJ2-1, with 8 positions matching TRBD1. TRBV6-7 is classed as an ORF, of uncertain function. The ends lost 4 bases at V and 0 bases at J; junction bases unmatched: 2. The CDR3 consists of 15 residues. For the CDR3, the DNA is TGTGCCAGCAGTTGGACAGGGCTCTCCTACAATGAGCAGTTCTTC. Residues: CASSWTGLSYNEQFF.